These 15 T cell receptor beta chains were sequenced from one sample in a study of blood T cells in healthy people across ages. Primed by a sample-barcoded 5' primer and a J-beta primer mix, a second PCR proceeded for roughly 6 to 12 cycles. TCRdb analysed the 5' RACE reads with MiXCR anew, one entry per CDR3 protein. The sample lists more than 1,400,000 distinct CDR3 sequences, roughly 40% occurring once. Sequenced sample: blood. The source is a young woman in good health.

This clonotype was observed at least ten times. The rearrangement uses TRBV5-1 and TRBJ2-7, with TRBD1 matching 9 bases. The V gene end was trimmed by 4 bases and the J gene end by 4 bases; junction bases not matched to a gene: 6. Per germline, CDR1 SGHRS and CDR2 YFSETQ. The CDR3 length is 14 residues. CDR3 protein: CASSPGQGNYEQYF. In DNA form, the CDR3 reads TGCGCCAGCAGCCCGGGACAGGGTAATTACGAGCAGTACTTC.

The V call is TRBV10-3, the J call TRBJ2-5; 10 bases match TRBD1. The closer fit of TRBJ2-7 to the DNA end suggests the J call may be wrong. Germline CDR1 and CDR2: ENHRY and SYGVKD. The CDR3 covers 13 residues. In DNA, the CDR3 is TGTGCCATCAAGGGACAGGGGTACCACGAGCAGTACTTC. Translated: CAIKGQGYHEQYF.

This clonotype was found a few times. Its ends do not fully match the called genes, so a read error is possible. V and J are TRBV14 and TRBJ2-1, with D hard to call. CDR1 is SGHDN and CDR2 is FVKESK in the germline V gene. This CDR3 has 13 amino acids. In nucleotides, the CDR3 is TGTGCCAGCAGCCAAGCCCCGAACAATGGGCAGTTCTTC. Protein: CASSQAPNNGQFF.

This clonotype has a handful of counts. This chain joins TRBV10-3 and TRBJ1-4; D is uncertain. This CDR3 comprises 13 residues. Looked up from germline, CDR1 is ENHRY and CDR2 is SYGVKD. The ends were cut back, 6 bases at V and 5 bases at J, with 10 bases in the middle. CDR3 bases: TGTGCCATCAGGGCGGGAGGCAATGAAAAACTGTTTTTT. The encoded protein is CAIRAGGNEKLFF.

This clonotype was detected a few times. CDR3 bases: TGTGCCAGCAGCCGGGGAGGGGTGAATCTGGAGACCCAGTACTTC. Translated: CASSRGGVNLETQYF. The chain carries TRBV4-2 and TRBJ2-5; TRBD2 aligns across 7 bases. The J segment lost 5 bases and the V segment lost 4 bases, leaving 10 bases of the junction unmatched. The length of the CDR3 is 15 residues. Germline CDR1 LGHNA, CDR2 YNFKEQ.

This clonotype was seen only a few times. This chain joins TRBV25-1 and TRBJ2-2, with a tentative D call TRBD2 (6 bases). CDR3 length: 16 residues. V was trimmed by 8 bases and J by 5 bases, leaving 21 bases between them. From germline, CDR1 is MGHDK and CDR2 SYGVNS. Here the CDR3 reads CASHEQTWAGTGELFF. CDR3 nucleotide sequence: TGTGCCAGCCACGAACAGACTTGGGCGGGGACCGGGGAGCTGTTTTTT.

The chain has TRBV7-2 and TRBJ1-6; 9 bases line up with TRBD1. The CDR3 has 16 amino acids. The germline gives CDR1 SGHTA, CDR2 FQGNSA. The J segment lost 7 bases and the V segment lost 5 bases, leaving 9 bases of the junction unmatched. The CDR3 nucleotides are TGTGCCAGCAGCCGGAACGCGGGACAGGGAAATTCACCCCTCCACTTT. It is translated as CASSRNAGQGNSPLHF.

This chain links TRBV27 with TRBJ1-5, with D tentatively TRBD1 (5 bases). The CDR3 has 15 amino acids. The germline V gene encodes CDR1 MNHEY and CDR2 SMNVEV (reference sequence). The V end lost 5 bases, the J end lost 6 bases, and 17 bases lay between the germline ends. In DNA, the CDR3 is TGTGCCAGCAGTCAGGGTGGGGCAGGGAGTCAGCCCCAGCATTTT. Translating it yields CASSQGGAGSQPQHF.

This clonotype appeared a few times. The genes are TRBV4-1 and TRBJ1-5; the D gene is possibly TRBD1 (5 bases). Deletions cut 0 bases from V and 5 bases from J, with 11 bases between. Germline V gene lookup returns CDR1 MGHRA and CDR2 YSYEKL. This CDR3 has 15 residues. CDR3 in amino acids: CASSQEQGRDQPQHF. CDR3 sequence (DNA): TGCGCCAGCAGCCAAGAGCAGGGTCGGGATCAGCCCCAGCATTTT.

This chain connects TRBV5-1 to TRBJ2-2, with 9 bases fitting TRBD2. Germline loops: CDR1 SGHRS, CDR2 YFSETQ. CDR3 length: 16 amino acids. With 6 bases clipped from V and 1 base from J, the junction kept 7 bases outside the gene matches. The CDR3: CASTSAGGQNTGELFF. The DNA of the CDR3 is TGCGCCAGCACATCAGCGGGGGGCCAGAACACCGGGGAGCTGTTTTTT.

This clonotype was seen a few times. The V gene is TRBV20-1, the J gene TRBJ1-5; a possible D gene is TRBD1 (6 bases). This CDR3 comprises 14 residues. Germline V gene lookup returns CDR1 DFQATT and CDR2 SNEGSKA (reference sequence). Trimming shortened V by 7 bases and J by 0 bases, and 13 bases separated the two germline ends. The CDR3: CSVTPGDSNQPQHF. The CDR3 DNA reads TGCAGTGTGACCCCAGGGGATAGCAATCAGCCCCAGCATTTT.

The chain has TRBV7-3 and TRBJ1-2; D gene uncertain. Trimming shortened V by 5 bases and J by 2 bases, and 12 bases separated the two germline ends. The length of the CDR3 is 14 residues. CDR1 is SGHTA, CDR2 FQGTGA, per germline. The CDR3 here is CASSVDGRNYGYTF. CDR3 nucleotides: TGTGCCAGCAGCGTGGACGGTCGAAACTATGGCTACACCTTC. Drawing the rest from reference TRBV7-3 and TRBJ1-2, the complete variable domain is GAGVSQTPSNKVTEKGKYVELRCDPISGHTALYWYRQSLGQGPEFLIYFQGTGAADDSGLPNDRFFAVRPEGSVSTLKIQRTERGDSAVYLCASSVDGRNYGYTFGSGTRLTVV.

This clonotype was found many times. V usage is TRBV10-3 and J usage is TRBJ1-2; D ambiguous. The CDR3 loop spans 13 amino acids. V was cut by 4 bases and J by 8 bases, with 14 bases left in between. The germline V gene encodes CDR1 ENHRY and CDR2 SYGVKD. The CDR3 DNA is TGTGCCATCAGTGCGGGAGTGGAAGGAGGCTACACCTTC. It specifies CAISAGVEGGYTF.

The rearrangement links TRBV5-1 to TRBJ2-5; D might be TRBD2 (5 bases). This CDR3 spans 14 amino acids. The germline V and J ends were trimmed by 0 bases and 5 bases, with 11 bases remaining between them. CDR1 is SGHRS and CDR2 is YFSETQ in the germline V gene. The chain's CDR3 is CASSLGRAGETQYF. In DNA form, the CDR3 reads TGCGCCAGCAGCTTGGGGCGGGCCGGCGAGACCCAGTACTTC.

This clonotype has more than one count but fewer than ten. The CDR3 nucleotides read TGCGCCAGCAGCCAAGATTCGGGGGCCTACTATGGCTACACCTTC. It codes for CASSQDSGAYYGYTF. The chain couples TRBV4-1 to TRBJ1-2; D may be TRBD1 (6 bases). This CDR3 contains 15 residues. CDR1 MGHRA and CDR2 YSYEKL come from the germline V gene. Trimming took 0 bases from V and 3 from J, leaving 11 bases between them.